The 27 T cell receptor beta chains given below trace back to one sample, sequenced in a study of T cell responses to AZD1222 COVID-19 vaccine. Data came from immunoSEQ multiplex PCR; TCRdb stores just in-frame clones and leaves some out. The sample contains 120,000 or so clones, roughly 92% of which appear only once. Sequencing used peripheral blood, obtained 28 days after the second AZD1222 dose. The origin of the receptors is an adult who received the AZD1222 COVID-19 vaccine.

The V and J genes are TRBV11-2 and TRBJ2-3; 8 nucleotides agree with TRBD1. The V and J ends lost 5 bases and 1 base, in that order; junction bases with no gene match: 5. Germline V CDR1 and CDR2: SGHAT, FQNNGV. CDR3 length: 15 residues. The CDR3 coding sequence is TGTGCCAGCAGCCGACAGGGGTTTCGCACAGATACGCAGTATTTT. Translating it yields CASSRQGFRTDTQYF.

This clone was detected only a few times. The chain combines TRBV25-1 with TRBJ2-3; unclear D gene. Germline CDR1 reads MGHDK; CDR2 reads SYGVNS. CDR3 length: 15 residues. Deletions cut 7 bases from V and 0 bases from J, with 14 bases between. CDR3 in amino acids: CASTLGWESTDTQYF. The CDR3 DNA reads as TGTGCCAGCACCCTGGGGTGGGAAAGCACAGATACGCAGTATTTT.

The chain is built from TRBV7-9 and TRBJ2-7; no clear D. CDR1 SEHNR and CDR2 FQNEAQ come from the germline V gene (reference sequence). V was shortened by 5 bases and J by 3 bases, with 14 bases between the two germline ends. This CDR3 has 14 residues. In DNA, the CDR3 is TGTGCCAGCAGCCTGGACGGCTGGGGCTACGAGCAGTACTTC. It yields the protein CASSLDGWGYEQYF. Drawing the rest from reference TRBV7-9 and TRBJ2-7, the complete variable domain is DTGVSQNPRHKITKRGQNVTFRCDPISEHNRLYWYRQTLGQGPEFLTYFQNEAQLEKSRLLSDRFSAERPKGSFSTLEIQRTEQGDSAMYLCASSLDGWGYEQYFGPGTRLTVT.

The gene calls are TRBV5-1 and TRBJ2-7; TRBD1 matches 8 bases. Germline V gene data show CDR1 as SGHRS and CDR2 as YFSETQ. This CDR3 is built from 14 residues. The junction had 3 bases not matched to a gene; V was cut back by 4 bases and J by 0 bases. The CDR3 DNA follows: TGCGCCAGCAGCGCCGGACAGGGCTCCTACGAGCAGTACTTC. Its translation is CASSAGQGSYEQYF.

The chain has TRBV24-1 and TRBJ1-2; 10 bases are a match to TRBD1. CDR3 length equals 15 residues. With V trimmed by 2 bases and J by 6 bases, 5 bases remained unmatched. The germline CDR1 and CDR2 sequences are KGHDR and SFDVKD. The CDR3 protein is CATSDSRTGGNGYTF. The CDR3 region has the DNA TGTGCCACCAGTGATTCCCGGACAGGGGGGAATGGCTACACCTTC.

V and J are TRBV3-1 (or the pseudogene TRBV3-2) and TRBJ1-1; D unclear. The CDR3 is 16 amino acids. The germline V gene encodes CDR1 LGHDT and CDR2 YNNKEL (reference sequence). V gave up 2 bases and J gave up 0 bases, with 13 bases separating them. CDR3 amino acids: CASSQFTSWVNTEAFF. CDR3 nucleotides: TGTGCCAGCAGCCAATTTACAAGTTGGGTGAACACTGAAGCTTTCTTT.

V usage is TRBV5-1 and J usage is TRBJ1-1; 7 nucleotides agree with TRBD1. Germline trimming cut 0 bases from V and 7 bases from J; bases unmatched to any gene: 3. The length of the CDR3 is 13 residues. CDR1 and CDR2 from the germline V gene are SGHRS and YFSETQ. This CDR3 is CASSLATGDEAFF. In nucleotides, the CDR3 is TGCGCCAGCAGCTTGGCTACAGGGGATGAAGCTTTCTTT.

The CDR3, as DNA: TGTGCCAGCAGTAGAGGCCTCACGTATCAGCCCCAGCATTTT. Residues: CASSRGLTYQPQHF. The rearrangement joins TRBV6-5 to TRBJ1-5; D is unclear. Germline CDR1 MNHEY, CDR2 SVGAGI. The CDR3 extends over 14 amino acids. The germline V and J ends were trimmed by 5 bases and 5 bases, with 13 bases remaining between them.

V gene TRBV5-1 combines with J gene TRBJ1-1; no reliable D call. Germline V gene data show CDR1 as SGHRS and CDR2 as YFSETQ. Trimming removed 2 bases from V and 1 base from J, with 9 bases in between. The CDR3 runs 14 residues. CDR3 sequence (DNA): TGCGCCAGCAGCTTTGGTTATTCGAACACTGAAGCTTTCTTT. It is translated as CASSFGYSNTEAFF.

The CDR3: CASSIAKDTPLHF. In nucleotides, the CDR3 is TGTGCCAGTAGTATAGCTAAGGACACACCCCTCCACTTT. The rearrangement joins TRBV19 to TRBJ1-6, with D possibly TRBD1 on 5 matching bases. The V end was cut by 1 base, the J end by 11 bases, with 9 bases between. CDR1 LNHDA and CDR2 SQIVND come from the germline V gene (reference sequence). This CDR3 spans 13 amino acids.

J is TRBJ1-2 and V is TRBV23-1; 7 positions match TRBD1. TRBV23-1 is noted as an ORF with a role that remains uncertain. The CDR3 length is 15 residues. With 0 bases clipped from V and 3 bases from J, the junction kept 4 bases outside the gene matches. In DNA, the CDR3 is TGCGCCAGCAGTCAATCGTTTCAGGGGGACTATGGCTACACCTTC. Translation gives CASSQSFQGDYGYTF.

This clone was observed a single time. This sequence joins TRBV5-6 and TRBJ2-1, with 7 bases identical to TRBD1. This CDR3 has 16 amino acids. Per germline, CDR1 SGHDT and CDR2 YYEEEE. After removal of 3 bases from V and 4 bases from J, the junction contained 10 bases not matched to a gene. In DNA, the CDR3 is TGTGCCAGCAGCTCCGACAGGGAGACGGAATACAATGAGCAGTTCTTC. Translation: CASSSDRETEYNEQFF.

The chain couples TRBV6-2 or TRBV6-3 to TRBJ1-5; D gene uncertain. Deletions cut 6 bases from V and 6 bases from J, with 12 bases between. Germline values: CDR1 MNHEY, CDR2 SVGEGT. This CDR3 is 13 amino acids long. The CDR3 DNA is TGTGCCAGCAGCGGGAGCGTCAGTCAGCCCCAGCATTTT. Amino acid sequence: CASSGSVSQPQHF.

The gene calls are TRBV18 and TRBJ2-5, with unresolved D. Trimming took 2 bases from V and 6 from J, leaving 7 bases between them. Germline lookup yields CDR1 KGHSH and CDR2 LQKENI. CDR3 size: 12 residues. CDR3 bases: TGTGCCAGCTCACCAGAGAGAAAGACCCAGTACTTC. This translates into CASSPERKTQYF.

This chain connects TRBV7-9 to TRBJ2-7, with unresolved D. This CDR3 comprises 13 residues. CDR1 and CDR2 (germline): SEHNR, FQNEAQ (reference sequence). Trimming stripped 4 bases from V and 4 bases from J, with 11 bases between. The CDR3 sequence is CASSSDPLYEQYF. The CDR3 bases are TGTGCCAGCAGCTCAGACCCGCTTTACGAGCAGTACTTC.

V is TRBV7-9 and J is TRBJ2-1; unclear D gene. Per germline, CDR1 SEHNR and CDR2 FQNEAQ (reference sequence). This CDR3 region has 13 residues. The V and J ends lost 7 bases and 6 bases respectively, with 13 bases between them. DNA of the CDR3: TGTGCCAGCACCCACCCAGTGGGCAATGAGCAGTTCTTC. Protein sequence: CASTHPVGNEQFF.

The chain is built from TRBV18 and TRBJ1-5; D is ambiguous. CDR3 length equals 13 residues. Germline V gene lookup returns CDR1 KGHSH and CDR2 LQKENI. Trimming removed 0 bases from V and 7 bases from J, with 7 bases in between. CDR3 in DNA: TGTGCCAGCTCACCACCTTTCCGGCAGCCCCAGCATTTT. It encodes CASSPPFRQPQHF.

The rearrangement uses TRBV4-2 and TRBJ1-4; D might be TRBD1 (5 bases). CDR1 and CDR2 (germline): LGHNA, YNFKEQ. Trimming shortened V by 4 bases and J by 6 bases, and 12 bases separated the two germline ends. CDR3 length equals 14 residues. CDR3 in amino acids: CASSPSGGDEKLFF. The CDR3 bases are TGTGCCAGCAGCCCTTCCGGGGGGGATGAAAAACTGTTTTTT.

The chain links TRBV5-5 to TRBJ1-1; no reliable D call. This CDR3 region has 16 residues. V was trimmed by 2 bases and J by 0 bases, leaving 14 bases between them. Germline V gene lookup returns CDR1 SGHKS and CDR2 YYEKEE (reference sequence). The CDR3 bases are TGTGCCAGCAGCTTTCAGGAAGTCCAGTTGAACACTGAAGCTTTCTTT. Its translation: CASSFQEVQLNTEAFF. Supplemented by reference TRBV5-5 and TRBJ1-1, the full variable domain reads DAGVTQSPTHLIKTRGQQVTLRCSPISGHKSVSWYQQVLGQGPQFIFQYYEKEERGRGNFPDRFSARQFPNYSSELNVNALLLGDSALYLCASSFQEVQLNTEAFFGQGTRLTVV.

The V call is TRBV2, the J call TRBJ1-2, with D uncertain. Trimming left V 5 bases short and J 2 bases short, with 9 bases between. CDR1 and CDR2 (germline): SNHLY, FYNNEI. This CDR3 is 13 amino acids long. DNA for the CDR3: TGTGCCAGCAGTCCCGCCGGGAACTATGGCTACACCTTC. As protein: CASSPAGNYGYTF.

The chain recombines TRBV3-1 (or the pseudogene TRBV3-2) with TRBJ2-3; tentative D call: TRBD1 (5 bases). V was clipped by 4 bases and J by 5 bases, with 25 bases between them. Germline loops: CDR1 LGHDT, CDR2 YNNKEL (reference sequence). The CDR3 is 18 amino acids. CDR3 bases: TGTGCCAGCAGCCCAATGGGGCATTACACCCAAAGAGAAGATACGCAGTATTTT. It translates to CASSPMGHYTQREDTQYF.

This chain connects TRBV6-5 to TRBJ1-3; D might be TRBD1 (5 bases). The CDR3 is 15 amino acids. Trimming removed 8 bases from V and 8 bases from J, with 22 bases in between. CDR1 is MNHEY, CDR2 SVGAGI, per germline. DNA of the CDR3: TGTGCCAGCGAGGTCGGGACCTCCCGATATGACACCATATATTTT. The encoded protein is CASEVGTSRYDTIYF.

Note on this clone: Sequence at one end of the junction differs from germline and may be a read error. J is TRBJ2-7 and V is TRBV18, with TRBD1 matching over 7 bases. CDR1 KGHSH and CDR2 LQKENI come from the germline V gene. This CDR3 is 15 amino acids long. The CDR3 here is CASSPRVRGSYEQYF. In DNA, the CDR3 is TGTGCCAGCTCGCCACGTGTCAGGGGGTCCTACGAGCAGTACTTC.

The rearrangement links TRBV7-6 to TRBJ2-3; a weak D match, TRBD1 (6 bases). This CDR3 region has 15 residues. Between the trimmed V and J ends, which lost 4 bases and 4 bases, there was a span of 15 bases. CDR1 is SGHVS, CDR2 FNYEAQ, per germline. This CDR3 reads CASSSRTARSDTQYF. CDR3 coding DNA: TGTGCCAGCAGCTCCAGGACAGCCAGGTCAGATACGCAGTATTTT.

The genes are TRBV6-1 and TRBJ2-2; no firm D call. With 2 bases removed from V and 5 bases from J, the gap between germline ends came to 6 bases. Germline CDR1 and CDR2: MNHNS and SASEGT. The CDR3 covers 13 residues. CDR3 nucleotide sequence: TGTGCCAGCAGTGAACTATGGACCGGGGAGCTGTTTTTT. It encodes CASSELWTGELFF.

The gene calls are TRBV7-9 and TRBJ1-4; TRBD1 might be the D (5 bases). With 2 bases removed from V and 7 bases from J, the gap between germline ends came to 11 bases. The CDR3 is 14 residues long. Germline V gene data show CDR1 as SEHNR and CDR2 as FQNEAQ (reference sequence). For the CDR3, the DNA is TGTGCCAGCAGCTTAACGGCAGGGCTTGAAAAACTGTTTTTT. Its protein is CASSLTAGLEKLFF.

The chain carries TRBV12-3 or TRBV12-4 and TRBJ1-2, with D possibly being TRBD1 (5 bases). V was clipped by 10 bases and J by 2 bases, with 14 bases between them. This CDR3 contains 13 residues. The CDR3 region has the DNA TGTGCCACCGAGGACATAAAAAACTATGGCTACACCTTC. It specifies CATEDIKNYGYTF.